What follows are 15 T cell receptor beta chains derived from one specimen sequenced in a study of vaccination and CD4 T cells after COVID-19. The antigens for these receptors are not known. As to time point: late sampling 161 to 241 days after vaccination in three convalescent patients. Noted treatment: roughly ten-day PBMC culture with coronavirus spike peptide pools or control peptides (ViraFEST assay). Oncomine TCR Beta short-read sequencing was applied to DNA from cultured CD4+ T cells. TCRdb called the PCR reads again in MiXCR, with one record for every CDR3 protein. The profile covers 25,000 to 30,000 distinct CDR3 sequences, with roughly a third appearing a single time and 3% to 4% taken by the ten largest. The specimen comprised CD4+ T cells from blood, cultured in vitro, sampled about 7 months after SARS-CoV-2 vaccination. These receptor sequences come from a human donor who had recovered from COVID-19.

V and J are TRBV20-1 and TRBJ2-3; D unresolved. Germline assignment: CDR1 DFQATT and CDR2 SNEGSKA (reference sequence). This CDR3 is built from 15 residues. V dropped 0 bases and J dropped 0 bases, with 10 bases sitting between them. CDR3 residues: CSARDWQTSTDTQYF. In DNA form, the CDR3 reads TGCAGTGCTAGAGATTGGCAGACTAGCACAGATACGCAGTATTTT.

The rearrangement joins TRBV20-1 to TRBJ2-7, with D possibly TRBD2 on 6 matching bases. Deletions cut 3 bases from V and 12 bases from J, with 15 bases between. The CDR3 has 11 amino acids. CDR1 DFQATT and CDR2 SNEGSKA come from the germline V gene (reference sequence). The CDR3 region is CSASSGGDLYF. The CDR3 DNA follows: TGCAGTGCTAGTAGCGGTGGGGATCTGTACTTC.

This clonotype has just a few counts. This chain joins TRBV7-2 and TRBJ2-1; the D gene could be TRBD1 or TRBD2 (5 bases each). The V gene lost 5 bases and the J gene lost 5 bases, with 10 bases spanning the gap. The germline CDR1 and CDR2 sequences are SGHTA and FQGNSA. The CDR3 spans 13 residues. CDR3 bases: TGTGCCAGCAGCACTGGGACCAACAATGAGCAGTTCTTC. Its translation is CASSTGTNNEQFF.

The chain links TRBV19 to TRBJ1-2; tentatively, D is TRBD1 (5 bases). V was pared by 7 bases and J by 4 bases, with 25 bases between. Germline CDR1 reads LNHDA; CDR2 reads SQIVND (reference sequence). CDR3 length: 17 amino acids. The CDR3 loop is CASTQRGQGVKGYGYTF. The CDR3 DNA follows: TGTGCCAGTACCCAACGAGGGCAGGGCGTGAAAGGCTATGGCTACACCTTC.

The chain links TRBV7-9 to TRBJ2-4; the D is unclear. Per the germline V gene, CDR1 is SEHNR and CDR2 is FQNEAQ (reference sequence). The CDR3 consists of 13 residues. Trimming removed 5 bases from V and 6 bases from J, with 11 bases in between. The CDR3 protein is CASSRERGNIQYF. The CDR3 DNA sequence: TGTGCCAGCAGCCGCGAGCGAGGAAACATTCAGTACTTC. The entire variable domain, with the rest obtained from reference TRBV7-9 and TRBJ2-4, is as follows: DTGVSQNPRHKITKRGQNVTFRCDPISEHNRLYWYRQTLGQGPEFLTYFQNEAQLEKSRLLSDRFSAERPKGSFSTLEIQRTEQGDSAMYLCASSRERGNIQYFGAGTRLSVL.

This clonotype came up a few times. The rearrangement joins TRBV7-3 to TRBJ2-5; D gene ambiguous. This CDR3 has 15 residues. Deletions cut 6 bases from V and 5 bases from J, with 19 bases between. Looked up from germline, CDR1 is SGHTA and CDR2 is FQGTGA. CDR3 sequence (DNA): TGTGCCAGCAGTCGAATGGGTGGCGGCCAGGAGACCCAGTACTTC. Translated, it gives CASSRMGGGQETQYF.

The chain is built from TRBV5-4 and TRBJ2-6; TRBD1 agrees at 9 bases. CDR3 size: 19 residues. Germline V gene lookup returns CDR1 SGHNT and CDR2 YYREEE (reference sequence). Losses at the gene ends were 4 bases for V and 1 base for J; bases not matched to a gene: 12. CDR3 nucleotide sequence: TGTGCCAGCAGCACGCCGACAGGGGGATTAGCGTCTGGGGCCAACGTCCTGACTTTC. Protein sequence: CASSTPTGGLASGANVLTF.

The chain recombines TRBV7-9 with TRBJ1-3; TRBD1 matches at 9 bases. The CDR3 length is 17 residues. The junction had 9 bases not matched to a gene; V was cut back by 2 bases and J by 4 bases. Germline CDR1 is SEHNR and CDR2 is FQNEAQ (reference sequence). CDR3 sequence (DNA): TGTGCCAGCAGCTTAACCTACGGGACAGGGAACGGAAACACCATATATTTT. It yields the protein CASSLTYGTGNGNTIYF.

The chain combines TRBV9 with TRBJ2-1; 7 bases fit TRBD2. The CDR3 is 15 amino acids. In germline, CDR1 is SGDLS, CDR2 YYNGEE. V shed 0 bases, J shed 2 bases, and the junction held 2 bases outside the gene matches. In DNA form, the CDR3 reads TGTGCCAGCAGCGTAGATGCGGGGGCCTACAATGAGCAGTTCTTC. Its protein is CASSVDAGAYNEQFF.

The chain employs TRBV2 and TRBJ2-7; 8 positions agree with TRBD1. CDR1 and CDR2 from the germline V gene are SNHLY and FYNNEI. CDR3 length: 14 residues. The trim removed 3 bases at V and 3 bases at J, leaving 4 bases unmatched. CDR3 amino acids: CASSDRTGFYEQYF. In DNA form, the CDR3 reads TGTGCCAGCAGTGACAGGACAGGGTTCTACGAGCAGTACTTC.

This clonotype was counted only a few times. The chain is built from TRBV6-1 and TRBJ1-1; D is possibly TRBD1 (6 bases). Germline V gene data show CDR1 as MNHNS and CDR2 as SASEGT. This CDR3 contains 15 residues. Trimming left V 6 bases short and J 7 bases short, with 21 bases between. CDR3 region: CASSPDLRQEGEAFF. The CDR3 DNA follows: TGTGCCAGCAGCCCTGATCTCAGACAGGAAGGTGAAGCTTTCTTT.

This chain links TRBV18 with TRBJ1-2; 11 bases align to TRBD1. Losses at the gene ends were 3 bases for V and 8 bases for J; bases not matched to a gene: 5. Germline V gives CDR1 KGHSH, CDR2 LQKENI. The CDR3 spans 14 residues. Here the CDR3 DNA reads TGTGCCAGCTCACCGGACAGGGGGCGTGCGGGCTACACCTTC. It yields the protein CASSPDRGRAGYTF.

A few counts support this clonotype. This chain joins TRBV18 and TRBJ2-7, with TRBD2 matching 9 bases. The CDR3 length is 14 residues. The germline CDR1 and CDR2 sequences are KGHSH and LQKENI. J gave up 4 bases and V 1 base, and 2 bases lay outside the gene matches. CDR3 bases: TGTGCCAGCTCACCACGACTAGCGGATTACGAGCAGTACTTC. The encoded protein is CASSPRLADYEQYF. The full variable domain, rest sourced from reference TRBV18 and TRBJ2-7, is NAGVMQNPRHLVRRRGQEARLRCSPMKGHSHVYWYRQLPEEGLKFMVYLQKENIIDESGMPKERFSAEFPKEGPSILRIQQVVRGDSAAYFCASSPRLADYEQYFGPGTRLTVT.

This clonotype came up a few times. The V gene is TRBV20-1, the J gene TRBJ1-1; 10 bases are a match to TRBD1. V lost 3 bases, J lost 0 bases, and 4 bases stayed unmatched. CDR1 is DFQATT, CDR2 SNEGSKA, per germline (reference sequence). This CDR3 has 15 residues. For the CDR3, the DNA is TGCAGTGCTAGTCCGGGACAGGGGATGAACACTGAAGCTTTCTTT. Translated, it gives CSASPGQGMNTEAFF.

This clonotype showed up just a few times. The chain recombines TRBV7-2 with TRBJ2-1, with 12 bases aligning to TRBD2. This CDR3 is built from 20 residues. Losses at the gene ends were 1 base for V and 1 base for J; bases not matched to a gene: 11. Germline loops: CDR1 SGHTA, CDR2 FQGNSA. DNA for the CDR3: TGTGCCAGCAGCTTAGTACAGCTAGCGGGAGGGCCTGTATCCTACAATGAGCAGTTCTTC. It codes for CASSLVQLAGGPVSYNEQFF.